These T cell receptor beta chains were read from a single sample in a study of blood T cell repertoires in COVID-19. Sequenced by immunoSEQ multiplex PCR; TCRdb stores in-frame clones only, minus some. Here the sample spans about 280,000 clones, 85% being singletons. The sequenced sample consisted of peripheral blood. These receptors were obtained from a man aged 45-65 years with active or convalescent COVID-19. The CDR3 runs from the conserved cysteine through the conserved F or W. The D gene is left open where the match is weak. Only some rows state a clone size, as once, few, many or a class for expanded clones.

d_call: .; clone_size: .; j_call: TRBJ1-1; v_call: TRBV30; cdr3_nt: TGTGCCTGGAGTTCCCCCTTGGGAGGGAGTAGGACTGAAGCTTTCTTT; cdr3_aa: CAWSSPLGGSRTEAFF
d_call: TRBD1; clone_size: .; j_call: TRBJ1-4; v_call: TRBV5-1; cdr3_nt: TGCGCCAGCAGCCTAGGACAGGGAAGACGGACTAATGAAAAACTGTTTTTT; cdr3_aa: CASSLGQGRRTNEKLFF
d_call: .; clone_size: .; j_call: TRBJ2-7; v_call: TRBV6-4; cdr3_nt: TGTGCCAGCAGAGACCTTCGACGTACTACCTACGAGCAGTACTTC; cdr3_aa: CASRDLRRTTYEQYF
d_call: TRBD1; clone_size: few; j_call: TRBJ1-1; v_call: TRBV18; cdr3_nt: TGTGCCAGCTCATCAGGACAGGCAGGAACTGAAGCTTTCTTT; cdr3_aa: CASSSGQAGTEAFF
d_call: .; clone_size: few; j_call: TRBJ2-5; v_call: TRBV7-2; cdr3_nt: TGTGCCAGCAGCCCGCGGAAGGGACTGGGGCAAGAGACCCAGTACTTC; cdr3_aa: CASSPRKGLGQETQYF
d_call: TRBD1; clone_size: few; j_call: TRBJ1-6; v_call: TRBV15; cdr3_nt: TGTGCCACCAGCAGGGACAGGGGGGTTTCACCCCTCCACTTT; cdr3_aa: CATSRDRGVSPLHF
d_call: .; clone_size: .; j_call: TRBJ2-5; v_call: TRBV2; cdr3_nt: TGTGCCAGCCAAAGGGGGGGGCAAGAGACCCAGTACTTC; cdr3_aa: CASQRGGQETQYF
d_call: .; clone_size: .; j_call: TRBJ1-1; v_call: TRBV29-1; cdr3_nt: TGCAGCGCTGGACAGAACACTGAAGCTTTCTTT; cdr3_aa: CSAGQNTEAFF
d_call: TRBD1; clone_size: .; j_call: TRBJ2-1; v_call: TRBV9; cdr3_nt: TGTGCCAGCAGCGTAACCGGACAGGGTGGTTACAATGAGCAGTTCTTC; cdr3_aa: CASSVTGQGGYNEQFF
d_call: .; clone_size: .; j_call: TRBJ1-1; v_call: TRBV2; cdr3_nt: TGTGCCAGCAGTGTTAGCAGAAACACTGAAGCTTTCTTT; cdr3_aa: CASSVSRNTEAFF
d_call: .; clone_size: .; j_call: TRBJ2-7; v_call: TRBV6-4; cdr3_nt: TGTGCCACCTCGAACAAAGGCTTAAGGCCACTAGGCTTCGCCTGCGAGCAGTACTTC; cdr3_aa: CATSNKGLRPLGFACEQYF
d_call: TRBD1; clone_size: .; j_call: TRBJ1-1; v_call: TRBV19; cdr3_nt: TGTGCCAGTACACAGGGGTGGACTGAAGCTTTCTTT; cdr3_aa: CASTQGWTEAFF
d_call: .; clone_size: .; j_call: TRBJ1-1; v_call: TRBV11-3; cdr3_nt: TGTGCCAGCAGCTTAGAAGTCGAGGCCAGGGGCGGGGGGAACACTGAAGCTTTCTTT; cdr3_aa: CASSLEVEARGGGNTEAFF
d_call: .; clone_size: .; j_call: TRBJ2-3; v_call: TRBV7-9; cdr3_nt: TGTGCCAGCAGCGACCGGGAGCACGCACAGGATACGCAGTATTTT; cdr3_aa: CASSDREHAQDTQYF
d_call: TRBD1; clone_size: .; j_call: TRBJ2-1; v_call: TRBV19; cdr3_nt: TGTGCCAGTAATAGGGGGCGGGAGCAGTTCTTC; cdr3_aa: CASNRGREQFF
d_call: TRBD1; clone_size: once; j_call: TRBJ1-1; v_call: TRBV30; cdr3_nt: TGTGCCTGGAGTTCATCTGGGGGGGACAGGGAGGCTTTCTTT; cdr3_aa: CAWSSSGGDREAFF
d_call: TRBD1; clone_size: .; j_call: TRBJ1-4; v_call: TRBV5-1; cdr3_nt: TGCGCCAGCAGCCTCAGACAGGGCCGGGAAAAACTGTTTTTT; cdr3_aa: CASSLRQGREKLFF
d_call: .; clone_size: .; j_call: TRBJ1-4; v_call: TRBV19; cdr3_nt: TGTGCCAGTAGTATAGATGTGGTTCGAGGTGAAAAACTGTTTTTT; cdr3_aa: CASSIDVVRGEKLFF
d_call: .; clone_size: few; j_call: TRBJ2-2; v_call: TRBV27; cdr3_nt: TGTGCCAGCAGTTTCTCCCCCGGGGAGCTGTTTTTT; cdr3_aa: CASSFSPGELFF
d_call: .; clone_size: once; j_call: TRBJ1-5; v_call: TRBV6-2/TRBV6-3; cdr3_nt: TGTGCCAGCAGTACCGGACTCCCAAATCAGCCCCAGCATTTT; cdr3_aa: CASSTGLPNQPQHF
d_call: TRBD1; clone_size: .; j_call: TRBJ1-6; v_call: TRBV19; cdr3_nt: TGTGCCAGTAGTGACCTCCCGGACAGGGGGCCACCCCTCCACTTT; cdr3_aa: CASSDLPDRGPPLHF
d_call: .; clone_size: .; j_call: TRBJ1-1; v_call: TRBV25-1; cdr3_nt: TGTGCCAGCAGCATGGGATATGGGGGGGTGGCTGAAGCTTTCTTT; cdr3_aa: CASSMGYGGVAEAFF
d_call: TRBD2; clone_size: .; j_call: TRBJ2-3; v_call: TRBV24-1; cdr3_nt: TGTGCCACCAGTGAAGGGACTAGCGGGAGGAAGGATACGCAGTATTTT; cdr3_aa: CATSEGTSGRKDTQYF
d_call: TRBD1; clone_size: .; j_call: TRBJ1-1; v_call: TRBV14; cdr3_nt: TGTGCCAGCAGCCAACCGGACAGGGCTGGAGCTTTCTTT; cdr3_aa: CASSQPDRAGAFF
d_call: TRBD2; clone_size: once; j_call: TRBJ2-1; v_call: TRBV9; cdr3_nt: TGTGCCAGCAGCTCGGGACTAGCGGGCTCCTACAATGAGCAGTTCTTC; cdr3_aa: CASSSGLAGSYNEQFF
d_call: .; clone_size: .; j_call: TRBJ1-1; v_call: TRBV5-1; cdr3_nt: TGCGCCAGCAGCCCGGGGAGGGGGACTCTATCGTACACTGAAGCTTTCTTT; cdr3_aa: CASSPGRGTLSYTEAFF
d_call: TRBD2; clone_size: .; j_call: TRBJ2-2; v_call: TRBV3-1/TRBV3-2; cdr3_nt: TGTGCCAGCAGCCAGGGCGGGAGCAACGGGGAGCTGTTTTTT; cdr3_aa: CASSQGGSNGELFF
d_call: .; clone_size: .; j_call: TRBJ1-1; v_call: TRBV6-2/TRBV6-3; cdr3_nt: TGTGCCAGCAGTTTACGGGTACAGAACACTGAAGCTTTCTTT; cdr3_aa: CASSLRVQNTEAFF
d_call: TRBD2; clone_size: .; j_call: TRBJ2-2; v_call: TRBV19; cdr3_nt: TGTGCCAGTAGGGGGACTAGCGGGAGGAGTGCCGGGGAGCTGTTTTTT; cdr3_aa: CASRGTSGRSAGELFF
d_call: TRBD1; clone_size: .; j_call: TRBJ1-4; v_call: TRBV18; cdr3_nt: TGTGCCAGCTCACCAGGGGACAGGAATGAAAAACTGTTTTTT; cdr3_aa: CASSPGDRNEKLFF
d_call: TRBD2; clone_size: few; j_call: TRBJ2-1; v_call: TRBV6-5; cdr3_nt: TGTGCCAGCAGAGTCGCGGGAGCGCTGGATGAGCAGTTCTTC; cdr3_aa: CASRVAGALDEQFF
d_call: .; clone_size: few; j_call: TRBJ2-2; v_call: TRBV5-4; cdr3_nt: TGTGCCAGCAGCTTGTGGAGCAGGGAGCTGTTTTTT; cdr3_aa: CASSLWSRELFF
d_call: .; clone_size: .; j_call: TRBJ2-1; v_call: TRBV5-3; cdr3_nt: TGTGTCAGAAGCCCTAAGACACCCTACAATGAGCAGTTCTTC; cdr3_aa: CVRSPKTPYNEQFF
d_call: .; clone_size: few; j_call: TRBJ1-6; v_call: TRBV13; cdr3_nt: TGTGCCAGCAGCTTAAACAGGGCATCACCCCTCCACTTT; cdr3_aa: CASSLNRASPLHF
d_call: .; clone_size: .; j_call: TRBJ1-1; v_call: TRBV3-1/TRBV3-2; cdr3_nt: TGTGCCAGCAGCCCCCTACGGGGAGGGGATACTGAAGCTTTCTTT; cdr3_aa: CASSPLRGGDTEAFF
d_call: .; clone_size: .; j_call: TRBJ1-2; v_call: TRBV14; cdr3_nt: TGTGCCAGCAGCCAAGAAGGAGGGTTTCAGGATGGCTACACCTTC; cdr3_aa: CASSQEGGFQDGYTF
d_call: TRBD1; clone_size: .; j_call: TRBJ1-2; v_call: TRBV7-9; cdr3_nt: TGTGCCAGCAGCTTAGCGGTCCCGGGACAGGGGGACTATGGCTACACCTTC; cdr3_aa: CASSLAVPGQGDYGYTF
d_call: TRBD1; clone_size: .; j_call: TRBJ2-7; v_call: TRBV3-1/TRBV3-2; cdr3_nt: TGTGCCAGCAGCCTCGGGACAGACTACGAGCAGTACTTC; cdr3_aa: CASSLGTDYEQYF
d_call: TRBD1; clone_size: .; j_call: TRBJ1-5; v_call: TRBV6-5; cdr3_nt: TGTGCCAGCAGTAACAGGGGGGCCTCGGGGCAGCCCCAGCATTTT; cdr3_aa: CASSNRGASGQPQHF
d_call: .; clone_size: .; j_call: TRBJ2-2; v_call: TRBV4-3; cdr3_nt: TGCGCCAGCAGCCAAGATCCAGGCCGGCCCGGGGAGCTGTTTTTT; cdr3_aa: CASSQDPGRPGELFF
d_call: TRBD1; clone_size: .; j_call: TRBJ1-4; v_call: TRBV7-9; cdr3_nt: TGTGCCAGCAGTTGGACAGGGGTAGGGGAAAAACTGTTTTTT; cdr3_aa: CASSWTGVGEKLFF
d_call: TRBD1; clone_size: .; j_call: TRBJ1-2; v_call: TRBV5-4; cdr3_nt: TGTGCCAGCAGCTTAGACAGGGGGTGGACCTTC; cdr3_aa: CASSLDRGWTF
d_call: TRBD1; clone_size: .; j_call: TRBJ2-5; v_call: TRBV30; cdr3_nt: TGTGCCTGGGGGACAGGACGAGAGACCCAGTACTTC; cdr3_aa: CAWGTGRETQYF
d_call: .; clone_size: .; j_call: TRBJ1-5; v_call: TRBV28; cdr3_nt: TGTGCCAGCAGGCGGGGTTTCAATCAGCCCCAGCATTTT; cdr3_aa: CASRRGFNQPQHF
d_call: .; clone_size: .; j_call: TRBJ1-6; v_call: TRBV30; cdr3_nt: TGTGCCTGGAGGGGGGGAGCCGGCACGGGTGGTTCACCCCTCCACTTT; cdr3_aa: CAWRGGAGTGGSPLHF
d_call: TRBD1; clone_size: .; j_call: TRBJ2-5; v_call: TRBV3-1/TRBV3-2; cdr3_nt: TGTGCCAGCAGCCTCCGACAGGGTCAAGAGACCCAGTACTTC; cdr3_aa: CASSLRQGQETQYF
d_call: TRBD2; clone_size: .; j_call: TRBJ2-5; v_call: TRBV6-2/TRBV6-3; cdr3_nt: TGTGCCAGCAGTCCCGGGACTAGTGATGCGGAGACCCAGTACTTC; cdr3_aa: CASSPGTSDAETQYF
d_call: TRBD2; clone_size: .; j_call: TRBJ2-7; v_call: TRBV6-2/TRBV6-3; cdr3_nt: TGTGCCAGCAGTCCGCCGGGAGGGAAGCAGTACTTC; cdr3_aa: CASSPPGGKQYF
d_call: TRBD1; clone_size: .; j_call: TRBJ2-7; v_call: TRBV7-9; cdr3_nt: TGTGCCAGCAGCCTCAGGGACAGCTCCTACGAGCAGTACTTC; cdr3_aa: CASSLRDSSYEQYF
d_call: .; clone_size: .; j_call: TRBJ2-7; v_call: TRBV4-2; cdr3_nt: TGTGCCAGCAGCCAAGAGTGGAGCGAGCAGTACTTC; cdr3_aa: CASSQEWSEQYF
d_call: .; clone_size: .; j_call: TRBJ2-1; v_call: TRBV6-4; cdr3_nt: TGTGCCAGCAGCCTGACAGAGAACAATGAGCAGTTCTTC; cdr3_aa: CASSLTENNEQFF
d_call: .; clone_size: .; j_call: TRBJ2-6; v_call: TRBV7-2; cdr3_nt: TGTGCCAGCAGTCAGGGGGGTTCTCTAGGGGCCAACGTCCTGACTTTC; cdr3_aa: CASSQGGSLGANVLTF
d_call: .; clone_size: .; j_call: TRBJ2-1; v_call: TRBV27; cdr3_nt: TGTGCCAGCAGTTTATCGCCCTCGGGGTTATATGAGCAGTTCTTC; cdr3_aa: CASSLSPSGLYEQFF